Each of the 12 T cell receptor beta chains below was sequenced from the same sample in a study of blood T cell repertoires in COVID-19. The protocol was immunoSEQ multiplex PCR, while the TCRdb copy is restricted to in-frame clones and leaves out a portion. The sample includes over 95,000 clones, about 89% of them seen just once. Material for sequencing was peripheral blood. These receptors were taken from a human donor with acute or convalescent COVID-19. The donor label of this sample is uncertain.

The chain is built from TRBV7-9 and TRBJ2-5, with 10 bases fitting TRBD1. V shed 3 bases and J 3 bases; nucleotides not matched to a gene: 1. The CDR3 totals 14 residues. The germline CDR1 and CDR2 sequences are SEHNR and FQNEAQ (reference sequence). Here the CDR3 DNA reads TGTGCCAGCAGCTTTGGACAGGGGGAAGAGACCCAGTACTTC. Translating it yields CASSFGQGEETQYF.

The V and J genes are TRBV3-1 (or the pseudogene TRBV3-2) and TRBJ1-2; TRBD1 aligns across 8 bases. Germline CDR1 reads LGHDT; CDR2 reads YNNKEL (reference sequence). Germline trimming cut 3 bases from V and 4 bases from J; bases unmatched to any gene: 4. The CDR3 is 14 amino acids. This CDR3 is CASSQGTGPYGYTF. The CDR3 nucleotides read TGTGCCAGCAGCCAGGGGACAGGCCCCTATGGCTACACCTTC.

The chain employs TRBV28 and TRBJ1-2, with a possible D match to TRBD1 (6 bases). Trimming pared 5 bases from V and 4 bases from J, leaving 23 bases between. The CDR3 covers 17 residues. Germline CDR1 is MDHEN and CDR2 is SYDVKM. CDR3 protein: CASSNKPQVQGIYGYTF. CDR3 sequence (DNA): TGTGCCAGCAGTAACAAGCCACAGGTGCAGGGGATCTATGGCTACACCTTC.

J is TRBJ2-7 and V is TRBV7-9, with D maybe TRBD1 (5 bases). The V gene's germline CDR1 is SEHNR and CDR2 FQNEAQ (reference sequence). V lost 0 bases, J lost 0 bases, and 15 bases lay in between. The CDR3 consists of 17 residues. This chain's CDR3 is CASSLAGASVSSYEQYF. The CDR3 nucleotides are TGTGCCAGCAGCTTAGCTGGGGCCAGCGTTAGCTCCTACGAGCAGTACTTC.

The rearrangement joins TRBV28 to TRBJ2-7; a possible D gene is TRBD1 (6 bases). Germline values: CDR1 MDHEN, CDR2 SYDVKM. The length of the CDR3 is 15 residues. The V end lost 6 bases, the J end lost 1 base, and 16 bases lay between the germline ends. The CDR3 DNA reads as TGTGCCAGCAGCCGTTTAGGCAGGGGATCCTACGAGCAGTACTTC. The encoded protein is CASSRLGRGSYEQYF.

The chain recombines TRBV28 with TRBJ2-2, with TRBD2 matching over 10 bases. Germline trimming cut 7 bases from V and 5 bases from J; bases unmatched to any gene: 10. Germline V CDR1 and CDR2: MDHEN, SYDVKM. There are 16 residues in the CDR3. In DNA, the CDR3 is TGTGCCAGCACCCTAGCGGGAGCTGTTGGTACCGGGGAGCTGTTTTTT. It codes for CASTLAGAVGTGELFF. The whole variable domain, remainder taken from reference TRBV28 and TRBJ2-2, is DVKVTQSSRYLVKRTGEKVFLECVQDMDHENMFWYRQDPGLGLRLIYFSYDVKMKEKGDIPEGYSVSREKKERFSLILESASTNQTSMYLCASTLAGAVGTGELFFGEGSRLTVL.

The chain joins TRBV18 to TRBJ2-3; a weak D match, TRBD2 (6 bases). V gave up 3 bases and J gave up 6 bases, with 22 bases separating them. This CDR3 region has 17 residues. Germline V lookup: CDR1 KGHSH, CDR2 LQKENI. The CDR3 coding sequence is TGTGCCAGCTCACCGTCTCCCGGGACTGCTACATGGGATACGCAGTATTTT. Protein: CASSPSPGTATWDTQYF.

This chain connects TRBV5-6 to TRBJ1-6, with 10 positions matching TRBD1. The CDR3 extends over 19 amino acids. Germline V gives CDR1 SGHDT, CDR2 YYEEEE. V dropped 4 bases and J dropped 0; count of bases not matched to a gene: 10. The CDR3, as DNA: TGTGCCAGCAGCCATGGACAGGGGGTATATAGCTCCTATAATTCACCCCTCCACTTT. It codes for CASSHGQGVYSSYNSPLHF. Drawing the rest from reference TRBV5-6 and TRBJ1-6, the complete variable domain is DAGVTQSPTHLIKTRGQQVTLRCSPKSGHDTVSWYQQALGQGPQFIFQYYEEEERQRGNFPDRFSGHQFPNYSSELNVNALLLGDSALYLCASSHGQGVYSSYNSPLHFGNGTRLTVT.

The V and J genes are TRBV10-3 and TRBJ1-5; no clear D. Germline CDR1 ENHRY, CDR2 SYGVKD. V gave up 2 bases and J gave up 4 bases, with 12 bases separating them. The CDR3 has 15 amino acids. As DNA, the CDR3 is TGTGCCATCAGTGAGGCGGGTCCCTTAAATCAGCCCCAGCATTTT. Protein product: CAISEAGPLNQPQHF.

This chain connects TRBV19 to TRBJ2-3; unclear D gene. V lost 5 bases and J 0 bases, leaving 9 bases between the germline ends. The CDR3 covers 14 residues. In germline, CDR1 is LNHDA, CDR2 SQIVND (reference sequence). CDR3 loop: CASSAQSSTDTQYF. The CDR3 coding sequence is TGTGCCAGTAGTGCACAGAGTAGCACAGATACGCAGTATTTT.

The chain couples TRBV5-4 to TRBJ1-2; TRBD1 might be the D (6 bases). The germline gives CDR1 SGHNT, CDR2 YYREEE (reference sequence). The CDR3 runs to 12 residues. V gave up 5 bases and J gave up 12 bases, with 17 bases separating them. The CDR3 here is CASRSDQGRHTF. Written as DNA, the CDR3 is TGTGCCAGCAGATCAGACCAGGGGCGGCACACCTTC.

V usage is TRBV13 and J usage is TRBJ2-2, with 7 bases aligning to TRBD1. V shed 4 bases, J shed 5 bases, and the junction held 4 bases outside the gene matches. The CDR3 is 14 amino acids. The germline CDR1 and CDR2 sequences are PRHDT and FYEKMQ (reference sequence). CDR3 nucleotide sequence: TGTGCCAGCAGCTCTGGGACAGCAACCGGGGAGCTGTTTTTT. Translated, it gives CASSSGTATGELFF. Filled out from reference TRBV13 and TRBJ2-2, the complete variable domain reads AAGVIQSPRHLIKEKRETATLKCYPIPRHDTVYWYQQGPGQDPQFLISFYEKMQSDKGSIPDRFSAQQFSDYHSELNMSSLELGDSALYFCASSSGTATGELFFGEGSRLTVL.